This passage covers 10 T cell receptor beta chains from one sample sequenced in a study of spatial heterogeneity in lung cancer. Time point described: sample taken at primary tumor resection. TCRdb re-analysed the 5' RACE reads in MiXCR, keeping a single row per CDR3 protein. The table lists roughly 80,000 distinct CDR3 sequences, 8% of them singletons. The source was PBMCs, collected at surgery. These receptors all come from a male donor with early-stage non-small cell lung cancer.

The chain recombines TRBV7-9 with TRBJ1-2, with D maybe TRBD1 (6 bases). The CDR3 has 13 residues. Trimming removed 7 bases at V and 7 bases at J, with 16 bases between. Germline CDR1 reads SEHNR; CDR2 reads FQNEAQ (reference sequence). The CDR3 here is CASTTPGAGGYTF. CDR3 DNA: TGTGCCAGCACCACCCCGGGGGCTGGTGGCTACACCTTC.

This clonotype was seen only a few times. The J gene is TRBJ2-1, the V gene TRBV7-7, with D perhaps matching TRBD2 (6 bases). Germline V lookup: CDR1 SSHAT, CDR2 FNYEAQ (reference sequence). The CDR3 covers 14 residues. Trimming took off 2 bases at V and 10 bases at J, with 15 bases between the two ends. The chain's CDR3 is CASSLHQSSVEQFF. CDR3 nucleotide sequence: TGTGCCAGCAGCTTACACCAATCTAGCGTCGAGCAGTTCTTC.

Ten or more counts support this clonotype. The chain links TRBV12-5 to TRBJ2-1; D is ambiguous. Germline V gives CDR1 LGHNT, CDR2 FRNRAP. Trimming pared 3 bases from V and 5 bases from J, leaving 5 bases between. The CDR3 covers 12 residues. DNA of the CDR3: TGTGCTAGTGGTTTAACAGACAATGAGCAGTTCTTC. This sequence encodes CASGLTDNEQFF. Drawing the rest from reference TRBV12-5 and TRBJ2-1, the complete variable domain is DARVTQTPRHKVTEMGQEVTMRCQPILGHNTVFWYRQTMMQGLELLAYFRNRAPLDDSGMPKDRFSAEMPDATLATLKIQPSEPRDSAVYFCASGLTDNEQFFGPGTRLTVL.

Only a few counts were recorded for this clonotype. The chain links TRBV19 to TRBJ1-1, with 7 positions matching TRBD1. The CDR3 consists of 13 residues. V dropped 7 bases and J dropped 9; count of bases not matched to a gene: 11. CDR1 and CDR2 from the germline V gene are LNHDA and SQIVND (reference sequence). As DNA, the CDR3 is TGTGCCAGTACCCTAGGGACAGCGACGAAAGCTTTCTTT. As protein: CASTLGTATKAFF.

The chain has TRBV12-3 or TRBV12-4 and TRBJ2-4; D unclear. V lost 2 bases, J lost 1 base, and 6 bases lay in between. CDR3 length equals 14 residues. The CDR3 protein is CASSLMRAKNIQYF. CDR3 DNA sequence: TGTGCCAGCAGTTTAATGCGGGCCAAAAACATTCAGTACTTC.

This clonotype was observed a handful of times. This chain connects TRBV20-1 to TRBJ2-1; no firm D call. Germline V gene lookup returns CDR1 DFQATT and CDR2 SNEGSKA (reference sequence). There are 11 residues in the CDR3. Between the trimmed V and J ends, which lost 6 bases and 10 bases, there was a span of 13 bases. The CDR3 bases are TGCAGTGCCCCCAAATGGGAAGAGCAGTTCTTC. Its translation is CSAPKWEEQFF.

This clonotype came up many times. This chain joins TRBV29-1 and TRBJ1-1; D is ambiguous. The CDR3 length is 13 residues. The V gene's germline CDR1 is SQVTM and CDR2 ANQGSEA. Trimming left V 7 bases short and J 0 bases short, with 12 bases between. This chain's CDR3 is CSAGRKMNTEAFF. CDR3 bases: TGCAGCGCAGGACGAAAGATGAACACTGAAGCTTTCTTT. Complete variable domain (other parts from reference TRBV29-1 and TRBJ1-1): SAVISQKPSRDICQRGTSLTIQCQVDSQVTMMFWYRQQPGQSLTLIATANQGSEATYESGFVIDKFPISRPNLTFSTLTVSNMSPEDSSIYLCSAGRKMNTEAFFGQGTRLTVV.

This clonotype was counted ten times or more. This sequence joins TRBV6-5 and TRBJ1-6; 8 bases are a match to TRBD1. The J segment lost 8 bases and the V segment lost 2 bases, leaving 8 bases of the junction unmatched. Germline V gene lookup returns CDR1 MNHEY and CDR2 SVGAGI. The CDR3 totals 16 residues. CDR3 loop: CASSYPRTGLYSPLHF. Written as DNA, the CDR3 is TGTGCCAGCAGTTACCCGAGGACAGGGTTGTATTCACCCCTCCACTTT.

This clonotype has a count of ten or more. CDR3 sequence reads: CASRFPGQGPYEQYF. As DNA, the CDR3 is TGTGCCAGCAGATTCCCGGGACAGGGGCCCTACGAGCAGTACTTC. This chain connects TRBV6-6 to TRBJ2-7; 10 nucleotides align to TRBD1. The CDR3 covers 15 residues. The V gene end was trimmed by 6 bases and the J gene end by 2 bases; junction bases not matched to a gene: 7. In germline, CDR1 is MNHNY, CDR2 SVGAGI (reference sequence).

The chain couples TRBV5-1 to TRBJ2-3; D perhaps matches TRBD2 (6 bases). CDR3 length equals 14 residues. Between the trimmed V and J ends, which lost 7 bases and 0 bases, there was a span of 12 bases. Germline V lookup: CDR1 SGHRS, CDR2 YFSETQ. Here the CDR3 reads CASGLLASTDTQYF. Here the CDR3 DNA reads TGCGCCAGCGGTCTCCTAGCGAGCACAGATACGCAGTATTTT.